The 7 T cell receptor beta chains listed next were all sequenced from one sample in a study of blood T cell repertoires in COVID-19. Generated by immunoSEQ multiplex PCR, the TCRdb table keeps only in-frame clones and is missing some. The table includes around 310,000 clones, 85% to 90% detected once. Sequencing was carried out using peripheral blood. The source of these receptors is a woman aged 40 to 50 with COVID-19, enrolled during active disease.

The gene calls are TRBV2 and TRBJ2-5, with TRBD2 identical over 11 bases. CDR1 and CDR2 (germline): SNHLY, FYNNEI. Losses at the gene ends were 1 base for V and 5 bases for J; bases not matched to a gene: 9. This CDR3 region has 17 residues. CDR3 in DNA: TGTGCCAGCAGTGAAGGGGGTAGCGGGAGGGCCGGGGAGACCCAGTACTTC. This encodes CASSEGGSGRAGETQYF.

CDR3 nucleotide sequence: TGTGCCAGCAGCCATCAAGTGTGGGGGACAGGAACGAGAGAAGAAGCTTTCTTT. Its protein product is CASSHQVWGTGTREEAFF. The chain has TRBV3-1 (or the pseudogene TRBV3-2) and TRBJ1-1; TRBD1 matches 8 bases. This CDR3 comprises 18 residues. J gave up 8 bases and V 3 bases, and 20 bases lay outside the gene matches. Germline CDR1 reads LGHDT; CDR2 reads YNNKEL (reference sequence).

This chain connects TRBV27 to TRBJ2-2; D gene unclear. V gave up 3 bases and J gave up 1 base, with 12 bases separating them. Germline CDR1 reads MNHEY; CDR2 reads SMNVEV (reference sequence). The CDR3 is 16 residues long. CDR3 protein: CASSLIPVLNTGELFF. CDR3 DNA sequence: TGTGCCAGCAGTTTGATCCCAGTCTTGAACACCGGGGAGCTGTTTTTT.

This clone was counted a single time. The V gene is TRBV19, the J gene TRBJ2-1; no definite D call. Germline CDR1 LNHDA, CDR2 SQIVND (reference sequence). The CDR3 totals 13 residues. With 6 bases removed from V and 7 bases from J, the gap between germline ends came to 13 bases. DNA for the CDR3: TGTGCCAGTAGATACGCCACATCGAATGAGCAGTTCTTC. Its translation is CASRYATSNEQFF.

This chain connects TRBV18 to TRBJ1-4; 8 bases line up with TRBD1. J gave up 2 bases and V 2 bases, and 4 bases lay outside the gene matches. The CDR3 is 16 amino acids. Germline CDR1 reads KGHSH; CDR2 reads LQKENI. In nucleotides, the CDR3 is TGTGCCAGCTCACCAGGACAGGGAGGGACTAATGAAAAACTGTTTTTT. Residues: CASSPGQGGTNEKLFF.

Here the CDR3 reads CASSLHRGSGANVLTF. The CDR3, as DNA: TGTGCCAGTAGTTTACACAGGGGCTCTGGGGCCAACGTCCTGACTTTC. The chain has TRBV19 and TRBJ2-6; TRBD1 aligns across 7 bases. The CDR3 covers 16 residues. The V and J ends lost 5 bases and 0 bases, in that order; junction bases with no gene match: 4. From germline, CDR1 is LNHDA and CDR2 SQIVND (reference sequence).

The rearrangement joins TRBV5-1 to TRBJ2-1; 7 bases fit TRBD1. The CDR3 spans 15 residues. After removal of 3 bases from V and 10 bases from J, the junction contained 13 bases not matched to a gene. Germline CDR1 reads SGHRS; CDR2 reads YFSETQ. As DNA, the CDR3 is TGCGCCAGCAGCTATTCGACAGGGAGTACAGGAGAGCAGTTCTTC. Amino acid sequence: CASSYSTGSTGEQFF.